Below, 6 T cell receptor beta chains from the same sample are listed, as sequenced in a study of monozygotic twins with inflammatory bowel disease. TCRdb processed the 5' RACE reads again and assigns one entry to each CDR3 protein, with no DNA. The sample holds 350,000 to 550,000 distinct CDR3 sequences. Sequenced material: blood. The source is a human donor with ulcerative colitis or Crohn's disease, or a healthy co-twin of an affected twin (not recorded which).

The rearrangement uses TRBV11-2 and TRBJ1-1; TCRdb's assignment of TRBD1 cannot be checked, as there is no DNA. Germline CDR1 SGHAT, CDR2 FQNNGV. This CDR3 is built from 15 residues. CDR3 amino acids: CASSRAGVPGTEAFF.

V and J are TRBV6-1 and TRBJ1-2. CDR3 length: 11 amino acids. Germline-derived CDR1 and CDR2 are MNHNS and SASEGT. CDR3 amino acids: CASGEIYGYTF.

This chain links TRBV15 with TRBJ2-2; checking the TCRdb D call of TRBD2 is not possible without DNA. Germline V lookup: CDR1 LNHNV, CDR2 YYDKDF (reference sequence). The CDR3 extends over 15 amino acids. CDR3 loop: CATNHEGLNTGELFF.

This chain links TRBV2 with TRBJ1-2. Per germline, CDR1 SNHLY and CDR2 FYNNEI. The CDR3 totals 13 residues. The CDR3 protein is CASSGGEFYGYTF. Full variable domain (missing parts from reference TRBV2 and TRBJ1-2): EPEVTQTPSHQVTQMGQEVILRCVPISNHLYFYWYRQILGQKVEFLVSFYNNEISEKSEIFDDQFSVERPDGSNFTLKIRSTKLEDSAMYFCASSGGEFYGYTFGSGTRLTVV.

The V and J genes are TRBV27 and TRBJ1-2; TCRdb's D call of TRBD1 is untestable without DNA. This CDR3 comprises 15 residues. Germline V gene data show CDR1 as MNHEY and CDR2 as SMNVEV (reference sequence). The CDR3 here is CASSLWGDRADGYTF.

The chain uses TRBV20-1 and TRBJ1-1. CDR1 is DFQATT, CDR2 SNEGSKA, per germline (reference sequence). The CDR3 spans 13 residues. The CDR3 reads CSAPWRGVPEAFF.